This passage covers 20 T cell receptor beta chains from one sample sequenced in a study of blood T cell repertoires in COVID-19. Repertoires were generated with immunoSEQ multiplex PCR, while TCRdb's copy carries only in-frame clones and drops some. Of about 300,000 clones detected, 80% to 90% appear once; the ten largest clones hold about 4%. The sequenced sample was PBMCs or T cells enriched from blood (not recorded which). The source is a man aged 30-40 years who had recovered from COVID-19.

The chain is built from TRBV24-1 and TRBJ1-2, with TRBD1 as a possible D gene (5 bases). The V end lost 7 bases, the J end lost 8 bases, and 19 bases lay between the germline ends. The CDR3 spans 14 residues. The germline gives CDR1 KGHDR, CDR2 SFDVKD. The CDR3 nucleotides are TGTGCCACCAGCTCCTCGGACACATGGTCCGGCTACACCTTC. Its translation: CATSSSDTWSGYTF.

This chain connects TRBV6-5 to TRBJ1-6; 8 bases match TRBD1. The CDR3 loop spans 16 amino acids. CDR1 is MNHEY and CDR2 is SVGAGI in the germline V gene. With 0 bases clipped from V and 9 bases from J, the junction kept 7 bases outside the gene matches. CDR3 in amino acids: CASSYSRQGLGSPLHF. As DNA, the CDR3 is TGTGCCAGCAGTTACTCCCGACAGGGGTTGGGTTCACCCCTCCACTTT.

This chain links TRBV2 with TRBJ2-2; a possible D gene is TRBD1 (6 bases). Deletions cut 11 bases from V and 1 base from J, with 11 bases between. The germline V gene has CDR1 SNHLY and CDR2 FYNNEI. This CDR3 contains 13 residues. This CDR3 reads CALKGENTGELFF. In DNA form, the CDR3 reads TGTGCCCTCAAGGGGGAGAACACCGGGGAGCTGTTTTTT.

This chain links TRBV7-9 with TRBJ2-7; unclear D gene. V dropped 3 bases and J dropped 0 bases, with 15 bases sitting between them. Germline V gene sequence: CDR1 SEHNR, CDR2 FQNEAQ (reference sequence). The CDR3 length is 16 residues. The CDR3 is CASSLYRSTSSYEQYF. CDR3 DNA: TGTGCCAGCAGCTTGTATAGGAGCACGAGCTCCTACGAGCAGTACTTC.

The V call is TRBV19, the J call TRBJ1-2, with D possibly being TRBD1 (5 bases). The V end was cut by 10 bases, the J end by 3 bases, with 18 bases between. This CDR3 contains 14 residues. Germline CDR1 reads LNHDA; CDR2 reads SQIVND (reference sequence). The CDR3 DNA follows: TGTGCCACCCATAGTGGCCAGGGATACTATGGCTACACCTTC. Its protein is CATHSGQGYYGYTF. The full variable domain, rest sourced from reference TRBV19 and TRBJ1-2, is DGGITQSPKYLFRKEGQNVTLSCEQNLNHDAMYWYRQDPGQGLRLIYYSQIVNDFQKGDIAEGYSVSREKKESFPLTVTSAQKNPTAFYLCATHSGQGYYGYTFGSGTRLTVV.

This CDR3 reads CARSTSTVPPGNTIYF. In DNA, the CDR3 is TGTGCCAGAAGCACCTCGACAGTCCCTCCTGGAAACACCATATATTTT. The chain has TRBV5-3 and TRBJ1-3; D is perhaps TRBD1 (5 bases). TRBV5-3 is filed as an ORF, its function uncertain. CDR3 length: 16 residues. Trimming removed 4 bases at V and 2 bases at J, with 16 bases between.

The rearrangement uses TRBV18 and TRBJ2-3; D uncertain. The germline V and J ends were trimmed by 2 bases and 10 bases, with 13 bases remaining between them. The germline V gene encodes CDR1 KGHSH and CDR2 LQKENI. This CDR3 has 13 amino acids. CDR3 sequence (DNA): TGTGCCAGCTCACCAGATGCGGCCTCGCCGCAGTATTTT. Residues: CASSPDAASPQYF.

The V gene is TRBV5-6, the J gene TRBJ1-5; 8 bases are shared with TRBD1. CDR3 size: 16 residues. CDR1 and CDR2 (germline): SGHDT, YYEEEE. J was trimmed by 7 bases and V by 1 base; bases with no gene match: 10. The CDR3 is CASSLTGRGQGQPQHF. The CDR3, as DNA: TGTGCCAGCAGCTTGACTGGCAGGGGGCAAGGGCAGCCCCAGCATTTT.

As to this clone: The junction departs from the called germline gene at one end, perhaps through a read error. The chain has TRBV20-1 and TRBJ2-1, with D possibly TRBD2 on 6 matching bases. The CDR3 has 10 residues. The germline gives CDR1 DFQATT, CDR2 SNEGSKA (reference sequence). CDR3 loop: CSGLSNEQFF. CDR3 nucleotide sequence: TGTAGCGGACTGTCCAATGAGCAGTTCTTC.

The rearrangement links TRBV6-5 to TRBJ1-5, with 7 bases that match TRBD1. CDR1 and CDR2 (germline): MNHEY, SVGAGI. The CDR3 runs 15 residues. Unmatched junction bases numbered 7, after V lost 6 bases and J lost 2 bases. The CDR3 nucleotides are TGTGCCAGCAGGGACAGGAGGTTGGGCAATCAGCCCCAGCATTTT. Translated: CASRDRRLGNQPQHF.

The chain has TRBV24-1 and TRBJ1-2; D may be TRBD1 (6 bases). There are 15 residues in the CDR3. V dropped 0 bases and J dropped 4 bases, with 11 bases sitting between them. Germline assignment: CDR1 KGHDR and CDR2 SFDVKD. As DNA, the CDR3 is TGTGCCACCAGTGATTTGTCCACAGGGATCTATGGCTACACCTTC. As protein: CATSDLSTGIYGYTF.

DNA for the CDR3: TGTGCCAGCAGCTTAGCCGGGACAGGGGGTCCCTCCGAGCAGTACTTC. Its protein is CASSLAGTGGPSEQYF. The V call is TRBV11-3, the J call TRBJ2-7; 11 nucleotides align to TRBD1. The germline V gene encodes CDR1 SGHNT and CDR2 YENEEA. The CDR3 length is 16 residues. V gave up 1 base and J gave up 6 bases; unmatched junction bases: 8.

The rearrangement uses TRBV7-2 and TRBJ2-2, with 8 bases aligning to TRBD2. CDR1 and CDR2 from the germline V gene are SGHTA and FQGNSA. J lost 4 bases, V lost 2 bases, and 9 bases had no gene match. The CDR3 length is 17 residues. The CDR3 reads CASSLKYVGRATGELFF. CDR3 nucleotide sequence: TGTGCCAGCAGCTTAAAATACGTCGGGAGGGCCACCGGGGAGCTGTTTTTT.

The chain combines TRBV3-1 (or the pseudogene TRBV3-2) with TRBJ2-5; 10 nucleotides align to TRBD2. This CDR3 comprises 14 residues. The germline CDR1 and CDR2 sequences are LGHDT and YNNKEL (reference sequence). V lost 0 bases and J lost 14; bases outside the gene matches: 9. CDR3: CASSQDRGLARGYF. The CDR3 DNA sequence: TGTGCCAGCAGCCAAGATAGGGGACTAGCGAGGGGTTACTTC.

This chain links TRBV24-1 with TRBJ1-4, with 8 bases fitting TRBD1. Losses at the gene ends were 3 bases for V and 3 bases for J; bases not matched to a gene: 5. This CDR3 is built from 16 residues. The germline V gene encodes CDR1 KGHDR and CDR2 SFDVKD. This CDR3 is CATSDPGQGPNEKLFF. The CDR3 bases are TGTGCCACCAGTGATCCTGGACAGGGACCTAATGAAAAACTGTTTTTT.

The gene calls are TRBV12-5 and TRBJ2-7; the D gene is possibly TRBD1 (6 bases). The CDR3 runs 13 residues. V was cut by 7 bases and J by 4 bases, with 14 bases left in between. Germline V gene sequence: CDR1 LGHNT, CDR2 FRNRAP. The DNA of the CDR3 is TGTGCTAGTGCCCAGGGGTCCTCTTACGAGCAGTACTTC. Translated, it gives CASAQGSSYEQYF.

This clone was detected once. Germline is not matched at one junction end, which may reflect a read error. V usage is TRBV7-7 and J usage is TRBJ1-5, with D unclear. This CDR3 contains 16 residues. Germline values: CDR1 SSHAT, CDR2 FNYEAQ (reference sequence). The chain's CDR3 is CASSNFPPQPRQPQHF. The CDR3 coding sequence is TGTGCTAGCAGCAACTTCCCGCCTCAACCACGTCAGCCCCAGCATTTT.

This clone was seen just once. The CDR3 nucleotides read TGTGCCAGCAGCTCCGGGACTAGCGGGGGAGATGAGCAGTTCTTC. Amino acid sequence: CASSSGTSGGDEQFF. This chain connects TRBV7-9 to TRBJ2-1; 14 nucleotides align to TRBD2. Trimming removed 4 bases from V and 8 bases from J; junction bases left unmatched: 4. Germline-derived CDR1 and CDR2 are SEHNR and FQNEAQ (reference sequence). The CDR3 extends over 15 amino acids.

This clone was seen more than once but under ten times. The gene calls are TRBV5-8 and TRBJ2-7, with D possibly being TRBD2 (6 bases). The CDR3 is made up of 15 amino acids. Per the germline V gene, CDR1 is SGHTS and CDR2 is YDEGEE. Between the trimmed V and J ends, which lost 4 bases and 3 bases, there was a span of 17 bases. This chain's CDR3 is CASSLPRDSGYEQYF. The DNA for the CDR3 is TGTGCCAGCAGCCTTCCCCGGGATAGCGGCTACGAGCAGTACTTC. The full variable domain, in which reference TRBV5-8 and TRBJ2-7 provide the parts outside the CDR3, is EAGVTQSPTHLIKTRGQQATLRCSPISGHTSVYWYQQALGLGLQFLLWYDEGEERNRGNFPPRFSGRQFPNYSSELNVNALELEDSALYLCASSLPRDSGYEQYFGPGTRLTVT.

The chain is built from TRBV28 and TRBJ1-2; 7 nucleotides align to TRBD1. The CDR3 sequence is 14 residues long. V trimming: 2 bases; J trimming: 6 bases; junction bases outside the gene matches: 6. Germline CDR1 reads MDHEN; CDR2 reads SYDVKM. Here the CDR3 reads CASSLQTGSHGYTF. The DNA for the CDR3 is TGTGCCAGCAGTTTACAGACAGGGTCCCATGGCTACACCTTC.